This TCR beta chain was identified during a study of cytomegalovirus exposure and HLA in healthy donors (dated by TCRdb to 2016 to 2017). Regarding the study in general: According to an earlier analysis of 450 to 650 of the donors, about 179 million T cells yielded roughly 100 million unique TCR beta sequences and about 280 Gb of sequence data. Using immunosequencing, the study profiled T cell repertoires from approximately 700 subjects and related those repertoires to cytomegalovirus serostatus. Both class I and class II loci were covered by HLA typing, at four-digit resolution. The number of donors typed differed by locus, with about 629-630 for A, B, C, DRB1 and DQB1, over 500 for DQA1, 606 for DPA1, and approximately 470 for DPB1. Several DR-DQ haplotypes were treated as single units for association and clustering because of strong linkage in the cohort. Alongside the repertoire data, information on donor age, sex, ethnicity and CMV serostatus was compiled. In the later analysis, no new phenotypic data were used to find candidate immune exposures; instead, reliance was placed on TCR beta sequences and their occurrence across donors. A later analysis re-analyzed previously published TCR beta repertoires from 650 to 800 donors and added high-resolution HLA genotyping to study TCR occurrence patterns. Among a few hundred genotyped donors of the cohort, an average of about 240,000 unique TCR beta nucleotide sequences were sequenced per donor, around 20% of them non-productive. The genetic ancestry cluster associated with self-reported Caucasian donors included roughly 84% of the 398 genotyped donors. Along with the approximately 700-subject first cohort, a separate validation cohort of over 90 different subjects was used. Genome-wide SNP genotypes for about 60% of the 666 donors were used in a later genetic analysis, which treated that subset as a discovery cohort. In an earlier analysis of a few hundred of the donors, high-throughput TCR beta sequencing was used to judge whether each TCR beta V gene segment behaved as functional or pseudogenic. An early release that covered around 590 HLA-typed donors contained about 300 gigabases of sequencing data and 70 million to 100 million unique TCR sequences. The study combined high-throughput TCR immunosequencing, statistical association of individual TCRs with disease status, and machine learning to predict cytomegalovirus infection status. The study aimed to test whether signatures of past pathogen exposure could be identified by cataloging public T cell receptors. Every discovery cohort repertoire had been produced on one sequencing platform.

The CDR3 measures 15 amino acids from cysteine to phenylalanine. Left in the record is the CDR3 DNA by itself, 45 bases read in frame from the first base. The germline ends are 13 bases apart after V is trimmed by 0 bases and J by 7 bases. The germline V gene yields SGHRS for CDR1 and YFSETQ for CDR2. In total, 666 healthy bone marrow donors made up the cohort. All cohort members were sampled while nominally healthy, although unrecorded immune exposures were likely present. The donor tested CMV seropositive and was one of the 289 seropositive cohort members. Every donor gave a peripheral blood sample, and the peripheral blood mononuclear cells from that sample were used for TCR beta sequencing. The Qiagen DNeasy Blood Extraction Kit was used to extract genomic DNA from the blood cell samples. As concerns this clone: What antigen it recognizes has not been identified. Qualities for individual bases were not recorded, and no much larger clone is one base off.

The library was produced with the immunoSEQ multiplex PCR assay. For the multiplex PCR, a mixture combining 60 forward primers for TCR Vbeta segments and 13 reverse primers for TCR Jbeta segments was used. The CDR3 region of rearranged TCR beta genes was amplified from genomic DNA by a multiplex PCR assay. The amplified TCR beta libraries were sequenced on the Illumina HiSeq System as 87-base-pair reads. Under the source paper's analysis protocol: A later analysis counted approximately 74 million unique TCR beta chains across the 690 or so repertoires, and 9.5 million to 11 million of these chains were shared by at least two donors. Raw reads were error-corrected and collapsed into unique sequences by a nearest-neighbor algorithm in which closely related sequences were merged to remove PCR and sequencing errors. V, D and J gene segments were assigned by aligning CDR3 sequences to IMGT reference sequences. Each retained sequence needed at least a six-nucleotide match to both a V gene segment and a J gene segment. Rearrangements were classified as productive when the CDR3 lacked stop codons and remained in frame with V and J, and all other rearrangements were classified as non-productive. CDR3 was defined by IMGT convention, running from the second conserved V-encoded cysteine to the conserved J-encoded phenylalanine. Sequences without an unambiguous match to a single V gene segment were excluded from the earlier analysis of over 500 of the donors. An earlier analysis of 500 to 600 of the donors classified V segments as functional when productive rearrangements were above 56.7% and as segregating when the standard deviation between donors was above 5%. A statistical classification framework was built to diagnose cytomegalovirus status from the catalog of TCR beta chain sequences. In a later analysis, TCR nucleotide sequences were compared against IMGT/GENE-DB human TR gene sequences so that V and J genes could be assigned. A later analysis assigned CDR3 sequences and most-parsimonious VDJ recombination scenarios with the TCRdist pipeline. In a later analysis, each TCR beta chain was defined by its CDR3 amino acid sequence together with its V-gene family, and reads lacking a unique V-gene family were excluded. In a later analysis, around 650 highly shared, low-generation-probability nucleotide sequences were removed to address suspected cross-contamination and a sequencing artifact. In a later analysis, a clonal expansion index was calculated for each public chain from normalized within-repertoire ranks of inferred template counts. In a later analysis, generation probabilities were computed with a VDJ recombination model fitted to out-of-frame rearrangements, and the resulting probabilities were checked against IGoR. Hypergeometric tests were used in a later analysis to score TCR-TCR, TCR-HLA and TCR-CMV co-occurrence, with a repertoire-size bias correction applied to the TCR pairs. In a later analysis, false discovery rates were estimated by permuting HLA or CMV assignments 20 times. In a later analysis, co-occurring TCRs were grouped with DBSCAN, and TCRdist sequence similarity was added when clustering was performed within HLA-allele-positive subsets. Repertoires with fewer than 30,000 or more than 120,000 public chains, plus five repertoires with anomalous nucleotide sharing, were excluded from co-occurrence clustering. TCRdb retrieved this table from immuneACCESS and kept in-frame rearrangements only. Not all clones are present; in checked studies, unresolved V genes account for under half, and no reason is known for the remainder. Clonal size and the V and J genes are those of that table, whereas D and trimming came from the DNA. This sample comprises approximately 190,000 clones, more than 75% of them detected only once. The biggest ten clones account for 6.5% of the sample.

General findings and caveats noted by the study authors: In vitro tests confirmed that a few of the cytomegalovirus-associated TCR beta chains recognize cytomegalovirus antigens. The sequencing pipeline was judged likely to have produced a cluster of highly shared sequence variants as a technical artifact. A later analysis associated 15,000 to 20,000 TCR beta sequences with specific HLA alleles at a false discovery rate of 0.05. Correlated functional status among segregating V segments might reflect linkage disequilibrium, but an unknown experimental factor could not be ruled out. Compared with equally common non-associated chains, HLA-associated TCR beta chains in a later analysis were more clonally expanded and had lower generation probabilities. Because the 87-base-pair reads could not distinguish some IMGT-functional V segments, including TRBV6-2 and TRBV6-3, those segments were excluded. According to a later genetic analysis, donors in an Asian-associated ancestry cluster had fewer N-insertions in productive TCRs than the approximately 650-donor mean. Sequencing depth was assumed to be roughly uniform across donors in the presence/absence analyses, though that assumption may not hold. A further reported finding was that TCR beta sequences accurately predicted the HLA-A and HLA-B alleles for most subjects in the first cohort. A later analysis found that TCR association rates varied across HLA loci, with DRB1 alleles showing the most associated TCRs and HLA-C alleles the fewest. Immune exposure information for the cohort was limited to CMV serostatus. The study gave a list of some 150 TCR beta chains associated with cytomegalovirus. The classifier was reported to diagnose cytomegalovirus status with high specificity and sensitivity in both the original cohort and the validation cohort. Because HLA typing was unavailable for some donors at each locus, only the typed subset was used in association tests. Most TCR sequences were observed very rarely across donors, whereas some public TCRs were present in many individuals. A later genetic analysis associated a missense DCLRE1C variant with V-gene and J-gene trimming of TCR beta chains, and an independent cohort replicated the association. It was suggested by the authors that the approach could potentially be generalized to other disease states and immunological phenotypes. According to a later analysis, most CMV-associated TCR beta chains appeared to be HLA-restricted, and the HLA associations seemed to be driven largely by CMV exposure. In an earlier analysis of more than 500 of the donors, most TCR beta V segments appeared in productive rearrangements about 87% or about 30% of the time, broadly matching IMGT annotations. When HLA alleles, especially DR and DQ, strongly co-occurred, attributing TCR associations to individual alleles was difficult. According to a later analysis, parvovirus B19, influenza, CMV and Epstein-Barr virus appeared linked to several top co-occurrence clusters. Seventeen rarely observed V segments, including chromosome 9 orphons, were excluded from the earlier analysis of several hundred of the donors because counts were too low. The cohort was sequenced for TCR beta chains only, and without alpha or paired-chain data the features that could be detected were limited.

The sequence is built from TRBV5-1 and TRBJ1-4, and TRBD1 may be the D gene, going by 5 matching bases. Sequenced input: PBMCs. This receptor was taken from a woman aged 50 to 65 in good health and CMV-seropositive. The CDR3 has the sequence CASSLAGGDGEKLFF. In nucleotides, the sequence is TGCGCCAGCAGCTTGGCCGGAGGGGATGGTGAAAAACTGTTTTTT.